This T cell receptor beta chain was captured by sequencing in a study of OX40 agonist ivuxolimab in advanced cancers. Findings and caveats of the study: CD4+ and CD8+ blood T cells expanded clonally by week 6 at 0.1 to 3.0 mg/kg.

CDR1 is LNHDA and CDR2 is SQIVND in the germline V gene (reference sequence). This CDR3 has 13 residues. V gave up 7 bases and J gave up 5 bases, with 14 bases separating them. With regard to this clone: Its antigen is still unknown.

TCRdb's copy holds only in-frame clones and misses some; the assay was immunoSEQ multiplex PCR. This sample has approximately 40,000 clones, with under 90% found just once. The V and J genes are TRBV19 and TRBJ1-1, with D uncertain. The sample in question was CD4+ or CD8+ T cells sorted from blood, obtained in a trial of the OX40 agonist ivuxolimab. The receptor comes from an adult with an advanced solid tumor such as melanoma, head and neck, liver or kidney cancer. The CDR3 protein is CASTEAGRTEAFF. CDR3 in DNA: TGTGCCAGTACCGAGGCGGGGAGGACTGAAGCTTTCTTT.